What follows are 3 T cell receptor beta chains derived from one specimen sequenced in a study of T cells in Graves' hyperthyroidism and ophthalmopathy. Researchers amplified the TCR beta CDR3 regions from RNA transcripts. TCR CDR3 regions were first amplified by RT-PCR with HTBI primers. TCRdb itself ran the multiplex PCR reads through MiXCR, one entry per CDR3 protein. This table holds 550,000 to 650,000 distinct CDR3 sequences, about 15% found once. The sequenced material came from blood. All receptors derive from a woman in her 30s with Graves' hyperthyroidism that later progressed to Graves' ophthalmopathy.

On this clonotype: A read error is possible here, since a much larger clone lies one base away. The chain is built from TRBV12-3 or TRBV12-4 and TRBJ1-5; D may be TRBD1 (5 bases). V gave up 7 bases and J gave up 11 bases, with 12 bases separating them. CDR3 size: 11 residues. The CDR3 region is CASTRGSSQHF. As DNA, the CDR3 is TGTGCCAGCACCCGGGGGTCGTCCCAGCATTTT.

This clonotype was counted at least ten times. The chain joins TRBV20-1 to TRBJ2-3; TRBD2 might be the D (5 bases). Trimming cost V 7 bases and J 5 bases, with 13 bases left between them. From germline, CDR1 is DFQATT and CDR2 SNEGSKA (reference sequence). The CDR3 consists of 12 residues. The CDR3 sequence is CSVLTTQDTQYF. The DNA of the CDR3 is TGCAGTGTATTGACTACTCAAGATACGCAGTATTTT.

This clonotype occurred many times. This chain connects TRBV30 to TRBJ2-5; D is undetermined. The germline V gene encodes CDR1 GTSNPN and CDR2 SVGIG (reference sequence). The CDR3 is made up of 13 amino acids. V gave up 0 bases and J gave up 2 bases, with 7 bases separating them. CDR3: CAWSVRFQETQYF. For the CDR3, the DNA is TGTGCCTGGAGTGTAAGGTTTCAAGAGACCCAGTACTTC. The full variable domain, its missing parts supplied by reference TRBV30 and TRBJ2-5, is SQTIHQWPATLVQPVGSPLSLECTVEGTSNPNLYWYRQAAGRGLQLLFYSVGIGQISSEVPQNLSASRPQDRQFILSSKKLLLSDSGFYLCAWSVRFQETQYFGPGTRLLVL.